This T cell receptor beta chain was sequenced in a study of blood T cell repertoires in COVID-19. Study in general: Collection of acute and convalescent COVID-19 samples took place in the United States, Italy and Spain. T cells, B-cell-depleted T cells, or PBMCs provided the cDNA or gDNA that served as material.

Only a few counts were recorded for this clone. Authors' processing steps: Estimated nucleated cell counts came from reference gene primer amplification. Sequencing used immunoSEQ multiplex PCR; TCRdb keeps in-frame clones, though not all of them. V and J calls and clone size are those listed in that table; D and trimming were worked out from the DNA. Among roughly 95,000 clones listed, roughly 82% were seen once. There are 15 residues in the CDR3. In germline, CDR1 is MDHEN, CDR2 SYDVKM. Trimming cost V 6 bases and J 4 bases, with 16 bases left between them. This chain connects TRBV28 to TRBJ1-5; D gene ambiguous. The sequenced sample was peripheral blood. This clonotype was sampled from a man older than 75 with acute or convalescent COVID-19. DNA for the CDR3: TGTGCCAGCAGGGCCCCGGGGTCTGGGAATCAGCCCCAGCATTTT. Amino acids: CASRAPGSGNQPQHF.